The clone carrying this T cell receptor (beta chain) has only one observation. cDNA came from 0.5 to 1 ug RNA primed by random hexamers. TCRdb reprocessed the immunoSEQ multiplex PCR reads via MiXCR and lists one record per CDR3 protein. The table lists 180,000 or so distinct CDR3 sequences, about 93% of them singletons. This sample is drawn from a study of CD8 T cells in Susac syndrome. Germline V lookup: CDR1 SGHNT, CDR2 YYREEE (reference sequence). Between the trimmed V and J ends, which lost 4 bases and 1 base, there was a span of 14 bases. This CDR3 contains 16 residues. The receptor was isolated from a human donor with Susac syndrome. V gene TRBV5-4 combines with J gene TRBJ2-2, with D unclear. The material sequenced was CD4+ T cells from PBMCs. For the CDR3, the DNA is TGTGCCAGCAGCCGCGACTCCGGAGAGAACACCGGGGAGCTGTTTTTT. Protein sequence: CASSRDSGENTGELFF.